Reported below is one T cell receptor (beta chain). Its antigen is still unknown. This sample stems from a study of graft-versus-host responses after intestinal transplantation. Across the study: Anti-thymocyte globulin served as induction for all recipients, who then took tacrolimus and steroids for about 3 years. The study's findings and limits: Circulating GvH clone levels at their peak were associated with HvG declines (early post-transplant). Among recipient marrow samples, GvH clones were found; some appeared first in ileum or blood.

The authors processed graft tissue to release intraepithelial and lamina propria lymphocytes. Assay: immunoSEQ multiplex PCR; the TCRdb copy retains only in-frame clones and omits some. The sample holds approximately 500 clones, roughly 90% seen once. This receptor was taken from a human patient who received an intestinal transplant, so some T cells may come from the graft donor. Material: ileum tissue, obtained just over 42 days after intestinal transplant.

The chain's CDR3 is CASSLQGFTDTQYF. DNA for the CDR3: TGTGCCAGCAGCTTACAGGGATTCACAGATACGCAGTATTTT. This rearrangement joins TRBV7-3 to TRBJ2-3; tentatively, D is TRBD1 (5 bases). The CDR3 is 14 amino acids. Trimming stripped 2 bases from V and 2 bases from J, with 8 bases between. CDR1 and CDR2 (germline): SGHTA, FQGTGA.